Shown below are 29 T cell receptor beta chains from a single sample sequenced in a study of T-cell memory formation after mild COVID-19. One entry per CDR3 protein, called by TCRdb with MiXCR from the 5' RACE reads. Of 290,000 or so distinct CDR3 sequences listed, roughly a fifth are singletons. Sequencing was done on a sample of PBMCs or a T cell subset sorted from them (not recorded which). The receptors come from a man in his late teens or twenties who had mild COVID-19 (a few samples of this study predate the infection). Cell type and time point are not known.

This clonotype was picked up a small number of times. The chain carries TRBV7-2 and TRBJ2-3, with D perhaps given as TRBD1 or TRBD2 (5 bases each). The length of the CDR3 is 15 residues. Trimming shortened V by 8 bases and J by 2 bases, and 17 bases separated the two germline ends. Per the germline V gene, CDR1 is SGHTA and CDR2 is FQGNSA. CDR3 coding DNA: TGTGCCAGCCGTCGGTGGAGAGGGGTCACAGATACGCAGTATTTT. Encoded protein: CASRRWRGVTDTQYF.

This clonotype appeared many times. The CDR3 DNA follows: TGTGCCAGCAGTTACCCTCCCCTCACAGATACGCAGTATTTT. It specifies CASSYPPLTDTQYF. The rearrangement uses TRBV28 and TRBJ2-3; D gene uncertain. Trimming pared 4 bases from V and 2 bases from J, leaving 10 bases between. This CDR3 has 14 amino acids. Germline V gene lookup returns CDR1 MDHEN and CDR2 SYDVKM.

The chain has TRBV12-5 and TRBJ1-2; D gene uncertain. V was cut by 5 bases and J by 4 bases, with 11 bases left in between. CDR1 and CDR2 from the germline V gene are LGHNT and FRNRAP. The CDR3 loop spans 13 amino acids. The CDR3 bases are TGTGCTAGTGGTCCCCGGACGGGCTATGGCTACACCTTC. This gives the protein CASGPRTGYGYTF. The full variable domain, its missing parts supplied by reference TRBV12-5 and TRBJ1-2, is DARVTQTPRHKVTEMGQEVTMRCQPILGHNTVFWYRQTMMQGLELLAYFRNRAPLDDSGMPKDRFSAEMPDATLATLKIQPSEPRDSAVYFCASGPRTGYGYTFGSGTRLTVV.

The table lists this clonotype with a few counts. V is TRBV6-1 and J is TRBJ2-5, with D perhaps TRBD1 (6 bases). This CDR3 region has 14 residues. Germline V CDR1 and CDR2: MNHNS, SASEGT. Deletions cut 2 bases from V and 0 bases from J, with 7 bases between. The CDR3 region is CASSEPGDQETQYF. The CDR3 region has the DNA TGTGCCAGCAGTGAACCAGGGGACCAAGAGACCCAGTACTTC.

This clonotype was detected only a few times. The CDR3: CASSLYGTDEQYF. CDR3 sequence (DNA): TGTGCCAGCAGCTTATACGGGACAGACGAGCAGTACTTC. The rearrangement uses TRBV7-9 and TRBJ2-7; 7 bases are shared with TRBD1. The CDR3 consists of 13 residues. V dropped 2 bases and J dropped 5; count of bases not matched to a gene: 3. Germline CDR1 and CDR2: SEHNR and FQNEAQ (reference sequence).

This chain links TRBV9 with TRBJ1-3; no clear D gene. Germline values: CDR1 SGDLS, CDR2 YYNGEE. V lost 3 bases and J lost 0, with 7 bases in between. This CDR3 has 14 amino acids. In DNA, the CDR3 is TGTGCCAGCAGCGGCAGAGACTCTGGAAACACCATATATTTT. It codes for CASSGRDSGNTIYF.

This clonotype was seen a handful of times. This chain joins TRBV20-1 and TRBJ1-6; D remains unclear. This CDR3 is 14 amino acids long. V dropped 6 bases and J dropped 3 bases, with 12 bases sitting between them. Germline V gene data show CDR1 as DFQATT and CDR2 as SNEGSKA (reference sequence). This chain's CDR3 is CSAGEDLYNSPLHF. The CDR3 coding sequence is TGCAGTGCCGGGGAGGACCTCTATAATTCACCCCTCCACTTT.

This clonotype occurred a few times. The genes are TRBV18 and TRBJ2-7, with D perhaps TRBD2 (5 bases). Trimming pared 3 bases from V and 2 bases from J, leaving 11 bases between. CDR1 is KGHSH and CDR2 is LQKENI in the germline V gene. The CDR3 runs to 14 residues. The CDR3 nucleotides are TGTGCCAGCTCACCGGAGGCATATACCTACGAGCAGTACGTC. Its protein product is CASSPEAYTYEQYV.

There are a few counts of this clonotype. This chain connects TRBV24-1 to TRBJ2-5; TRBD1 aligns across 8 bases. The germline gives CDR1 KGHDR, CDR2 SFDVKD. J gave up 4 bases and V 4 bases, and 10 bases lay outside the gene matches. CDR3 length equals 16 residues. CDR3 nucleotides: TGTGCCACCAGTGACCCAGGACAGGGAACAGCAGAGACCCAGTACTTC. Protein sequence: CATSDPGQGTAETQYF.

The rearrangement uses TRBV20-1 and TRBJ2-1; 8 bases are a match to TRBD1. The germline gives CDR1 DFQATT, CDR2 SNEGSKA (reference sequence). The CDR3 runs to 14 residues. Unmatched junction bases numbered 8, after V lost 6 bases and J lost 4 bases. CDR3 sequence reads: CSAETDRVYNEQFF. The CDR3 DNA reads TGCAGTGCCGAAACGGACAGGGTATACAATGAGCAGTTCTTC.

The V gene is TRBV27, the J gene TRBJ2-5; TRBD1 or TRBD2 may be the D gene (6 bases each). CDR1 and CDR2 (germline): MNHEY, SMNVEV (reference sequence). The germline V and J ends were trimmed by 4 bases and 3 bases, with 12 bases remaining between them. This CDR3 has 14 amino acids. The CDR3 DNA sequence: TGTGCCAGCAGTTCTTGGGGGGCGAAAGAGACCCAGTACTTC. This encodes CASSSWGAKETQYF.

The chain employs TRBV11-2 and TRBJ2-3; 12 bases agree with TRBD2. The J segment lost 7 bases and the V segment lost 5 bases, leaving 10 bases of the junction unmatched. The CDR3 has 16 amino acids. Germline V CDR1 and CDR2: SGHAT, FQNNGV. CDR3 bases: TGTGCCAGCAGCCAAACCTTGGGACTAGCGGGTTATACGCAGTATTTT. As protein: CASSQTLGLAGYTQYF.

The chain has TRBV12-3 or TRBV12-4 and TRBJ2-7; TRBD2 aligns across 7 bases. This CDR3 is built from 13 residues. Trimming cost V 8 bases and J 6 bases; bases outside gene matches: 10. The CDR3 DNA is TGTGCCAGCGGCCTCGGGGGGTCGGGCGAGCAGTACTTC. It yields the protein CASGLGGSGEQYF.

The V gene is TRBV6-1, the J gene TRBJ2-7, with TRBD2 as a possible D gene (6 bases). V was shortened by 7 bases and J by 5 bases, with 18 bases between the two germline ends. CDR1 is MNHNS and CDR2 is SASEGT in the germline V gene. The CDR3 runs 14 residues. DNA for the CDR3: TGTGCCAGCATGAGGCAGGGAGGTACCCACGAGCAGTACGTC. Encoded protein: CASMRQGGTHEQYV.

The rearrangement joins TRBV5-1 to TRBJ1-4; 7 positions agree with TRBD1. The CDR3 spans 14 residues. The J segment lost 7 bases and the V segment lost 4 bases, leaving 7 bases of the junction unmatched. CDR1 and CDR2 (germline): SGHRS, YFSETQ. The CDR3 loop is CASSQLTGSEKLFF. DNA for the CDR3: TGCGCCAGCAGCCAGTTGACAGGGTCTGAAAAACTGTTTTTT.

This clonotype was counted a few times. This chain connects TRBV7-9 to TRBJ2-5; 8 bases fit TRBD1. The germline V gene has CDR1 SEHNR and CDR2 FQNEAQ (reference sequence). CDR3 size: 16 residues. J was trimmed by 2 bases and V by 0 bases; bases with no gene match: 5. CDR3 loop: CASSLAARGRQETQYF. The CDR3 nucleotides read TGTGCCAGCAGCTTAGCAGCCAGGGGGCGGCAAGAGACCCAGTACTTC.

The chain has TRBV4-3 and TRBJ1-5; no clear D gene. Germline V gives CDR1 LGHNA, CDR2 YSLEER. The V end was cut by 0 bases, the J end by 4 bases, with 7 bases between. The CDR3 runs 14 residues. The CDR3 loop is CASSQDRFNQPQHF. For the CDR3, the DNA is TGCGCCAGCAGCCAAGATCGGTTTAATCAGCCCCAGCATTTT.

This clonotype was picked up many times. The chain carries TRBV4-3 and TRBJ2-3; 7 bases agree with TRBD1. V shed 1 base and J 2 bases; nucleotides not matched to a gene: 12. The germline V gene has CDR1 LGHNA and CDR2 YSLEER. The CDR3 is 18 residues long. The CDR3 DNA is TGCGCCAGCAGCCAAGCTCCTTTTGGGACAGCTATCACAGATACGCAGTATTTT. This codes for CASSQAPFGTAITDTQYF.

This clonotype was picked up a small number of times. The chain joins TRBV6-2 or TRBV6-3 to TRBJ2-7, with 7 bases matching TRBD1. This CDR3 is 13 amino acids long. The germline gives CDR1 MNHEY, CDR2 SVGEGT. J was trimmed by 4 bases and V by 8 bases; bases with no gene match: 8. The CDR3 coding sequence is TGTGCCAGCGGGCGACAGGGTGGGTACGAGCAGTACGTC. Translation gives CASGRQGGYEQYV.

This clonotype was counted only a few times. The chain uses TRBV5-1 and TRBJ2-5, with 11 bases fitting TRBD2. V lost 4 bases, J lost 2 bases, and 4 bases stayed unmatched. CDR1 and CDR2 (germline): SGHRS, YFSETQ. The CDR3 has 15 amino acids. CDR3 nucleotides: TGCGCCAGCAGCCCGGGACTAGCGGCGCAAGAGACCCAGTACTTC. It codes for CASSPGLAAQETQYF.

This clonotype was counted only a few times. The CDR3 loop is CSARKGGNTDTQYF. The CDR3 nucleotides are TGCAGTGCTAGGAAAGGGGGGAACACAGATACGCAGTATTTT. The J gene is TRBJ2-3, the V gene TRBV20-1; tentatively, D is TRBD1 or TRBD2 (6 bases each). V dropped 3 bases and J dropped 2 bases, with 12 bases sitting between them. Germline V lookup: CDR1 DFQATT, CDR2 SNEGSKA (reference sequence). The CDR3 totals 14 residues.

CDR3 nucleotides: TGTGCCAGCAGCATCAATTCAGGAGACACCATATATTTT. This codes for CASSINSGDTIYF. The rearrangement joins TRBV7-3 to TRBJ1-3; no clear D gene. The germline gives CDR1 SGHTA, CDR2 FQGTGA. The V end lost 5 bases, the J end lost 8 bases, and 13 bases lay between the germline ends. This CDR3 is built from 13 residues.

On this clonotype: One junction end does not reproduce the germline sequence, and a read error may be involved. This chain connects TRBV7-7 to TRBJ2-5, with TRBD1 identical over 7 bases. There are 14 residues in the CDR3. Germline lookup yields CDR1 SSHAT and CDR2 FNYEAQ (reference sequence). CDR3 amino acids: CASSLTGPVETQYF. CDR3 nucleotides: TGTGCTAGCAGCCTGACAGGGCCGGTAGAGACCCAGTACTTC. Full variable domain (missing parts from reference TRBV7-7 and TRBJ2-5): GAGVSQSPRYKVTKRGQDVTLRCDPISSHATLYWYQQALGQGPEFLTYFNYEAQPDKSGLPSDRFSAERPEGSISTLTIQRTEQRDSAMYRCASSLTGPVETQYFGPGTRLLVL.

V gene TRBV7-2 combines with J gene TRBJ1-3; D is ambiguous. Germline V lookup: CDR1 SGHTA, CDR2 FQGNSA. V was shortened by 7 bases and J by 4 bases, with 17 bases between the two germline ends. The CDR3 consists of 15 residues. CDR3 sequence: CASIYTEGPGNTIYF. The CDR3 DNA is TGTGCCAGCATCTATACGGAGGGTCCGGGAAACACCATATATTTT.

This clonotype occurred a few times. CDR3 in DNA: TGTGCCAGCAATAGAGGTGGAAACACCATATATTTT. Its translation: CASNRGGNTIYF. The chain has TRBV7-9 and TRBJ1-3; no clear D gene. Germline values: CDR1 SEHNR, CDR2 FQNEAQ (reference sequence). V was clipped by 7 bases and J by 3 bases, with 7 bases between them. The CDR3 length is 12 residues.

The V call is TRBV5-6, the J call TRBJ1-5; D uncertain. Trimming took off 4 bases at V and 0 bases at J, with 8 bases between the two ends. Germline V gene lookup returns CDR1 SGHDT and CDR2 YYEEEE. CDR3 length: 14 amino acids. The CDR3 DNA is TGTGCCAGCAGCCGCGTGGATAGCAATCAGCCCCAGCATTTT. Protein: CASSRVDSNQPQHF.

The chain is built from TRBV7-9 and TRBJ1-2; no reliable D call. The V gene lost 3 bases and the J gene lost 4 bases, with 15 bases spanning the gap. The germline CDR1 and CDR2 sequences are SEHNR and FQNEAQ (reference sequence). The CDR3 runs 15 residues. The DNA of the CDR3 is TGTGCCAGCAGCTTCTCCGGATCAGCGCCCTATGGCTACACCTTC. It translates to CASSFSGSAPYGYTF. Based on the CDR3 plus reference TRBV7-9 and TRBJ1-2, the full variable domain is DTGVSQNPRHKITKRGQNVTFRCDPISEHNRLYWYRQTLGQGPEFLTYFQNEAQLEKSRLLSDRFSAERPKGSFSTLEIQRTEQGDSAMYLCASSFSGSAPYGYTFGSGTRLTVV.

The genes are TRBV29-1 and TRBJ1-2; D not resolved. This CDR3 comprises 12 residues. CDR1 and CDR2 (germline): SQVTM, ANQGSEA. The germline V and J ends were trimmed by 4 bases and 4 bases, with 10 bases remaining between them. Written as DNA, the CDR3 is TGCAGCGTTGGAGGGCTGAGCTATGGCTACACCTTC. Protein sequence: CSVGGLSYGYTF.

The chain uses TRBV7-3 and TRBJ2-2; either TRBD1 or TRBD2 may supply D (6 bases each). The germline gives CDR1 SGHTA, CDR2 FQGTGA. The CDR3 spans 14 residues. Trimming took 5 bases from V and 7 from J, leaving 14 bases between them. For the CDR3, the DNA is TGTGCCAGCAGCGACCTAGGGGGAGGCGGGGAGCTGTTTTTT. Translation gives CASSDLGGGGELFF.